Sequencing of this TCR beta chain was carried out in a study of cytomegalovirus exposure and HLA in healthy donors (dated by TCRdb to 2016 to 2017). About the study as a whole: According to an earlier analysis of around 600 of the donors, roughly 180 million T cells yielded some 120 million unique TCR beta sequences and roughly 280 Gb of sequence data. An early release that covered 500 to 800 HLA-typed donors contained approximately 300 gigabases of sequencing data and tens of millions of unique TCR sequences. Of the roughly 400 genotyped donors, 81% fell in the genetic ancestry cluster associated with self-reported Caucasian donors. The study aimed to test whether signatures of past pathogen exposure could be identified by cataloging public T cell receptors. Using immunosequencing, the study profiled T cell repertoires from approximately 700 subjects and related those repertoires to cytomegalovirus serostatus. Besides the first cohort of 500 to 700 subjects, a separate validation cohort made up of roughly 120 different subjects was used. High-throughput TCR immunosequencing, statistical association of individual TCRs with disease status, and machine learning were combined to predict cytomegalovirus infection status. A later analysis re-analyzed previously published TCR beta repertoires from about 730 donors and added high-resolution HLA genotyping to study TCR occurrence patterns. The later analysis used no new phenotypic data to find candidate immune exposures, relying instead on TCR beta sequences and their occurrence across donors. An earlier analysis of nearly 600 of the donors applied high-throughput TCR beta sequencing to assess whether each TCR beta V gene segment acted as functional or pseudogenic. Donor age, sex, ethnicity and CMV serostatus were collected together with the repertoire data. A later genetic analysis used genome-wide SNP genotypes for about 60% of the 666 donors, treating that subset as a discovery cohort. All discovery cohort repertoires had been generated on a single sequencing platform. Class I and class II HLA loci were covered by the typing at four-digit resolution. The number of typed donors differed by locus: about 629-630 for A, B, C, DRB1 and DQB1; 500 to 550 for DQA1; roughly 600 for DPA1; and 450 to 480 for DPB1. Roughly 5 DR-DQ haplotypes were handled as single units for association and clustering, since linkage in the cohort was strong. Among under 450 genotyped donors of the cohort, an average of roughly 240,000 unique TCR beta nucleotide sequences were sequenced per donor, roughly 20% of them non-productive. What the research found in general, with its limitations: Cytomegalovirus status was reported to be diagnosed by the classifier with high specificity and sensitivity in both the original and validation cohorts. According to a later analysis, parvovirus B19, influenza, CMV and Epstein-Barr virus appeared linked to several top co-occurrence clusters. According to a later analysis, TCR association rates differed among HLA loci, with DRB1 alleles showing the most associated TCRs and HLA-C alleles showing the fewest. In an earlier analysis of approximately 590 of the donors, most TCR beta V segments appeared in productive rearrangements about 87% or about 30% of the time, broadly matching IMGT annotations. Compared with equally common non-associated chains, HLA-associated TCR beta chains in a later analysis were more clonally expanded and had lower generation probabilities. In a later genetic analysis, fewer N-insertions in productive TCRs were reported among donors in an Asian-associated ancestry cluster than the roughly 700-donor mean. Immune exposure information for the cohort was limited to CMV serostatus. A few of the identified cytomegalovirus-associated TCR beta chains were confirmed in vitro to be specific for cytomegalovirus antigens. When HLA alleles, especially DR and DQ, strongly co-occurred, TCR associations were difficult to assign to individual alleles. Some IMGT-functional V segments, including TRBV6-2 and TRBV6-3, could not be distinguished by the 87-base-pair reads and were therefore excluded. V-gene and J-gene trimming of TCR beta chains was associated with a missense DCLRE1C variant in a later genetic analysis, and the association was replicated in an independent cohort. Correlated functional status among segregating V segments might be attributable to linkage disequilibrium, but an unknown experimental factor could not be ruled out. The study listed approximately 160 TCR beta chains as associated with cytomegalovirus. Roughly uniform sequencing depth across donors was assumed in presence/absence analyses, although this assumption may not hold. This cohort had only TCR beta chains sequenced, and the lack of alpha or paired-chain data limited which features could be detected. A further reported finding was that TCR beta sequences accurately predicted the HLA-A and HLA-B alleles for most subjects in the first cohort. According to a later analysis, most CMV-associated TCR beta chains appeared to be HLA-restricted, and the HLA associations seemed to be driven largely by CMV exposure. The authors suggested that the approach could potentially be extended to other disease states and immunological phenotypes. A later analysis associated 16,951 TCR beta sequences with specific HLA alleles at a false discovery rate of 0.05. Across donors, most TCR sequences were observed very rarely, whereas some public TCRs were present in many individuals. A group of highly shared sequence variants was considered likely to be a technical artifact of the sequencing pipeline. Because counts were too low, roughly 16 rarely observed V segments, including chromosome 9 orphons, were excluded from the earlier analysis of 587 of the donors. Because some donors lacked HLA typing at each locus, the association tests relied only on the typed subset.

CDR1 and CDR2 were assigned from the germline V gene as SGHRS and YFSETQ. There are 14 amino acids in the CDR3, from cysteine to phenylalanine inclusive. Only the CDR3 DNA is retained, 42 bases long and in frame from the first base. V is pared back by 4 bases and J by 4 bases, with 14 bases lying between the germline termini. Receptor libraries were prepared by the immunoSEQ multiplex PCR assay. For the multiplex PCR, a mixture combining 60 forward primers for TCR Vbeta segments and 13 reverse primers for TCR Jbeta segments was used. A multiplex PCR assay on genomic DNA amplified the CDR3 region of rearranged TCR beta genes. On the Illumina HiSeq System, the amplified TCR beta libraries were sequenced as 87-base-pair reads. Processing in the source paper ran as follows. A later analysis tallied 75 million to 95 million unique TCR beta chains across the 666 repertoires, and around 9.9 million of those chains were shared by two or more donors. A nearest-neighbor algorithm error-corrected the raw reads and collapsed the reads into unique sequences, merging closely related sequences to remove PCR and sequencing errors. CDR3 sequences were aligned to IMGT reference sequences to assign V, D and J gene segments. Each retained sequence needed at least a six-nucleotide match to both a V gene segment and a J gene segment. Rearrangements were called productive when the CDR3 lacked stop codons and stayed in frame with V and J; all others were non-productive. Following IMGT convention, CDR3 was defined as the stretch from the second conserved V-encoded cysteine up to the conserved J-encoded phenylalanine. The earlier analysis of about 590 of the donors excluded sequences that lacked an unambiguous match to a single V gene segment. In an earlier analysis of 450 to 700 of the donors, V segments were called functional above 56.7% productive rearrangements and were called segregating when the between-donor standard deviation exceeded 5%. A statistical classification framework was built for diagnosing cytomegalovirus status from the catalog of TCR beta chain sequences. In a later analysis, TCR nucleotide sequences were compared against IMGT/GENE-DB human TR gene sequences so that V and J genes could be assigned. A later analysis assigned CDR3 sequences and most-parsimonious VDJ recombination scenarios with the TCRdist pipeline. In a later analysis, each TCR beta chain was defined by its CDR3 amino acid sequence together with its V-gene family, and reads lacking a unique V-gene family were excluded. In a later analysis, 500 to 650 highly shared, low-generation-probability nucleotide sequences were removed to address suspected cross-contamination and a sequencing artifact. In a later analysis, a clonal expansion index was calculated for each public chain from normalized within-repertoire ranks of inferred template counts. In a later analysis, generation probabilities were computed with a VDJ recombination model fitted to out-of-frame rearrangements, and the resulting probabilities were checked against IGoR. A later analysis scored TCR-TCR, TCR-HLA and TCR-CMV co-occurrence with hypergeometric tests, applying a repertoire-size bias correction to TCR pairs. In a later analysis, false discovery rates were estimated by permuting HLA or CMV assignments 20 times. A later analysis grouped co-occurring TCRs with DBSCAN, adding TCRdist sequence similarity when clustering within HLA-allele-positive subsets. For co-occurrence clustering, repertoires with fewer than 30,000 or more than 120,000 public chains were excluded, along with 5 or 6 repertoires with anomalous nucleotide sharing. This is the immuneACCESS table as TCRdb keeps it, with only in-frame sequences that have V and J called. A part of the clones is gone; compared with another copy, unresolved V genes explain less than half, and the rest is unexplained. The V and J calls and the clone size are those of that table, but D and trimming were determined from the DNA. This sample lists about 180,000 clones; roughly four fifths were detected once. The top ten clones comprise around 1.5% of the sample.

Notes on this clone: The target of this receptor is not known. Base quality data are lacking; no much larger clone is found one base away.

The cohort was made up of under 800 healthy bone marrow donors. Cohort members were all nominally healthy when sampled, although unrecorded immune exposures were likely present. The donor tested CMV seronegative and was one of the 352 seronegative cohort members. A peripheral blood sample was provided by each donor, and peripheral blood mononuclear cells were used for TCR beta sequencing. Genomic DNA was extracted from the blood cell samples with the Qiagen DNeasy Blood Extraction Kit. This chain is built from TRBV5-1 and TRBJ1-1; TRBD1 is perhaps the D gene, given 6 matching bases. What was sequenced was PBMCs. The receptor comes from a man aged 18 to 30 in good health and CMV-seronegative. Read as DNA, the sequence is TGCGCCAGCAGCCAGACCCCACAGGGCACTGAAGCTTTCTTT. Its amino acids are CASSQTPQGTEAFF.